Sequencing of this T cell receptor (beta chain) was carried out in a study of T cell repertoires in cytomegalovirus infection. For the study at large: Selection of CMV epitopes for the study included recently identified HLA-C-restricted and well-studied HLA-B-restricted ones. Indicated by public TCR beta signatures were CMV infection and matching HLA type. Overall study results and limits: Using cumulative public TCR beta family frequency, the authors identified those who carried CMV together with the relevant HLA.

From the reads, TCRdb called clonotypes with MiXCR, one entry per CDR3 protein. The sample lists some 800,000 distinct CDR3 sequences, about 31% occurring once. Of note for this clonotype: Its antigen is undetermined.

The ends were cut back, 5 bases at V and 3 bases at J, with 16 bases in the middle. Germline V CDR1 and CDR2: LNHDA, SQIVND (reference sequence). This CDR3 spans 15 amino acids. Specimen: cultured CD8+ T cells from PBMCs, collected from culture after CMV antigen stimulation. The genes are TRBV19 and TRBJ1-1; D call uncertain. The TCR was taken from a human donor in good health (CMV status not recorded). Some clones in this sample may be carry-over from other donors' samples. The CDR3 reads CASSLTGPLYTEAFF. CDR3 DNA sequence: TGTGCCAGTAGTCTCACCGGACCGTTGTACACTGAAGCTTTCTTT.